Below are 24 T cell receptor beta chains sequenced from a single sample in a study of early T cells in non-severe SARS-CoV-2 infection. TCRdb ran MiXCR on the 5' RACE reads and lists one entry per CDR3 protein. The sample lists tens of thousands of distinct CDR3 sequences; roughly 5.5% were seen once. The sequencing input was whole blood. All receptors come from an adult who was a healthcare worker with PCR-confirmed SARS-CoV-2 infection or an uninfected control (not recorded which).

Ten or more counts support this clonotype. The chain couples TRBV7-2 to TRBJ1-1; no reliable D call. Germline CDR1 and CDR2: SGHTA and FQGNSA. V was pared by 2 bases and J by 1 base, with 5 bases between. This CDR3 spans 13 amino acids. CDR3 sequence reads: CASSLRANTEAFF. The CDR3 DNA sequence: TGTGCCAGCAGCTTACGGGCGAACACTGAAGCTTTCTTT.

V gene TRBV14 combines with J gene TRBJ1-2; D ambiguous. In germline, CDR1 is SGHDN, CDR2 FVKESK. Between the trimmed V and J ends, which lost 7 bases and 7 bases, there was a span of 16 bases. This CDR3 is 13 amino acids long. In DNA, the CDR3 is TGTGCCAGCACCTCCTCCGTCGGGGTTGGCTACACCTTC. Translated, it gives CASTSSVGVGYTF.

On this clonotype: A much more abundant neighbour one base away suggests this may be a read error. V and J are TRBV7-6 and TRBJ2-5; 9 positions agree with TRBD1. This CDR3 is 16 amino acids long. CDR1 and CDR2 from the germline V gene are SGHVS and FNYEAQ. The V gene end was trimmed by 0 bases and the J gene end by 3 bases; junction bases not matched to a gene: 5. This chain's CDR3 is CASSLAWGQGKETQYF. The CDR3 DNA is TGTGCCAGCAGCTTAGCGTGGGGACAGGGAAAAGAGACCCAGTACTTC.

This clonotype has at least ten counts. This chain joins TRBV7-6 and TRBJ2-2; 9 nucleotides line up with TRBD1. The ends lost 6 bases at V and 6 bases at J; junction bases unmatched: 5. CDR3 size: 14 residues. Germline V lookup: CDR1 SGHVS, CDR2 FNYEAQ. CDR3 nucleotide sequence: TGTGCCAGCAGGCGGACAGGGGAAGCCGGGGAGCTGTTTTTT. Translated: CASRRTGEAGELFF.

This clonotype appeared many times. The rearrangement uses TRBV6-5 and TRBJ2-7, with D perhaps matching TRBD1 (6 bases). The V and J ends lost 4 bases and 5 bases respectively, with 15 bases between them. The germline V gene has CDR1 MNHEY and CDR2 SVGAGI. This CDR3 region has 14 residues. Written as DNA, the CDR3 is TGTGCCAGCAGTTTAAAGGGGGTCCACCACGAGCAGTACTTC. Amino acid sequence: CASSLKGVHHEQYF.

This clonotype was counted ten times or more. The rearrangement links TRBV5-4 to TRBJ2-5, with D maybe TRBD1 (5 bases). CDR3 length equals 15 residues. Germline CDR1 is SGHNT and CDR2 is YYREEE (reference sequence). V was trimmed by 4 bases and J by 2 bases, leaving 15 bases between them. The CDR3 protein is CASSRQSAGQETQYF. The CDR3 coding sequence is TGTGCCAGCAGCAGACAGAGTGCAGGGCAAGAGACCCAGTACTTC.

This clonotype occurred many times. The chain has TRBV9 and TRBJ2-7; 9 bases fit TRBD1. Germline CDR1 SGDLS, CDR2 YYNGEE. The CDR3 is 16 residues long. Germline trimming cut 0 bases from V and 2 bases from J; bases unmatched to any gene: 6. The chain's CDR3 is CASSVAQGAPPYEQYF. CDR3 nucleotide sequence: TGTGCCAGCAGCGTAGCACAGGGGGCTCCCCCCTACGAGCAGTACTTC.

This clonotype has at least ten counts. The chain uses TRBV4-3 and TRBJ2-5; D may match TRBD1 or TRBD2 (5 bases each). V gave up 4 bases and J gave up 4 bases, with 16 bases separating them. Germline CDR1 is LGHNA and CDR2 is YSLEER. The CDR3 has 15 residues. CDR3 amino acids: CASSPSARGSETQYF. The CDR3, as DNA: TGCGCCAGCAGCCCCTCCGCGAGGGGTTCAGAGACCCAGTACTTC.

This clonotype came up many times. The J gene is TRBJ2-1, the V gene TRBV5-1; 7 bases map to TRBD2. The CDR3 runs to 14 residues. Trimming cost V 7 bases and J 1 base; bases outside gene matches: 5. Germline assignment: CDR1 SGHRS and CDR2 YFSETQ. The CDR3 here is CASVASGSYNEQFF. For the CDR3, the DNA is TGCGCCAGCGTCGCTAGCGGTTCCTACAATGAGCAGTTCTTC. Looking up the rest from reference TRBV5-1 and TRBJ2-1 gives the full variable domain: KAGVTQTPRYLIKTRGQQVTLSCSPISGHRSVSWYQQTPGQGLQFLFEYFSETQRNKGNFPGRFSGRQFSNSRSEMNVSTLELGDSALYLCASVASGSYNEQFFGPGTRLTVL.

This clonotype has only a few counts. The gene calls are TRBV27 and TRBJ1-1; weak D call: TRBD1 (6 bases). The CDR3 sequence is 15 residues long. Trimming pared 5 bases from V and 5 bases from J, leaving 18 bases between. The germline V gene encodes CDR1 MNHEY and CDR2 SMNVEV (reference sequence). CDR3 bases: TGTGCCAGCAGTCCCTCCGGAGGGGGAGGAACTGAAGCTTTCTTT. This codes for CASSPSGGGGTEAFF.

This clonotype turned up a few times. At one of its ends the junction is not consistent with the germline gene, which may arise from a read error. The chain has TRBV11-2 and TRBJ2-2; possible D gene TRBD2, 6 bases. Germline CDR1 reads SGHAT; CDR2 reads FQNNGV. This CDR3 comprises 15 residues. The CDR3 sequence is CASSLAGRNTEELFF. CDR3 coding DNA: TGTGCCAGCAGCTTAGCAGGGAGGAACACCGAGGAGCTGTTTTTT.

This rearrangement joins TRBV6-5 to TRBJ1-2; D is unresolved. In germline, CDR1 is MNHEY, CDR2 SVGAGI. Trimming stripped 2 bases from V and 4 bases from J, with 20 bases between. CDR3 size: 17 residues. The chain's CDR3 is CASSYGGGAPFFYGYTF. The CDR3 DNA reads TGTGCCAGCAGTTACGGCGGAGGCGCCCCTTTTTTCTATGGCTACACCTTC.

A few counts support this clonotype. This chain connects TRBV9 to TRBJ2-3; possibly TRBD2 for D (6 bases). V lost 0 bases and J 0 bases, leaving 8 bases between the germline ends. This CDR3 contains 15 residues. Germline lookup yields CDR1 SGDLS and CDR2 YYNGEE. The chain's CDR3 is CASSVVGLSTDTQYF. In DNA form, the CDR3 reads TGTGCCAGCAGCGTAGTGGGACTCAGCACAGATACGCAGTATTTT. Combining the CDR3 with reference TRBV9 and TRBJ2-3 gives the whole variable domain DSGVTQTPKHLITATGQRVTLRCSPRSGDLSVYWYQQSLDQGLQFLIQYYNGEERAKGNILERFSAQQFPDLHSELNLSSLELGDSALYFCASSVVGLSTDTQYFGPGTRLTVL.

Many counts were recorded for this clonotype. V gene TRBV6-5 combines with J gene TRBJ2-5, with 12 bases identical to TRBD2. Germline loops: CDR1 MNHEY, CDR2 SVGAGI. The V and J ends lost 5 bases and 1 base, in that order; junction bases with no gene match: 14. CDR3 length: 19 amino acids. The CDR3 coding sequence is TGTGCCAGCAGTAACGCCATATCCGGACTAGCGGGACTCCAAGAGACCCAGTACTTC. Protein: CASSNAISGLAGLQETQYF.

This clonotype was recorded many times. V usage is TRBV7-2 and J usage is TRBJ1-1, with 8 bases fitting TRBD1. The germline CDR1 and CDR2 sequences are SGHTA and FQGNSA. This CDR3 contains 14 residues. The junction had 9 bases not matched to a gene; V was cut back by 7 bases and J by 5 bases. CDR3 in DNA: TGTGCCAGCATACGTGACAGGGGTGTGACTGAAGCTTTCTTT. This translates into CASIRDRGVTEAFF. Full variable domain (outside the CDR3, taken from reference TRBV7-2 and TRBJ1-1): GAGVSQSPSNKVTEKGKDVELRCDPISGHTALYWYRQSLGQGLEFLIYFQGNSAPDKSGLPSDRFSAERTGGSVSTLTIQRTQQEDSAVYLCASIRDRGVTEAFFGQGTRLTVV.

This clonotype was observed many times. V is TRBV7-2 and J is TRBJ2-1; 7 bases map to TRBD1. The CDR3 has 13 amino acids. V shed 5 bases and J 5 bases; nucleotides not matched to a gene: 3. Germline-derived CDR1 and CDR2 are SGHTA and FQGNSA. The CDR3 here is CASSRQGNNEQFF. Here the CDR3 DNA reads TGTGCCAGCAGCCGACAGGGAAACAATGAGCAGTTCTTC.

This clonotype came up a few times. The chain is built from TRBV6-6 and TRBJ1-2; D may be TRBD1 (5 bases). CDR3 length: 12 residues. V lost 7 bases, J lost 5 bases, and 11 bases lay in between. Germline V lookup: CDR1 MNHNY, CDR2 SVGAGI (reference sequence). CDR3 sequence (DNA): TGTGCCAGCACCACGAGGGGATATGGCTACACCTTC. Encoded protein: CASTTRGYGYTF.

Many counts were recorded for this clonotype. As DNA, the CDR3 is TGTGCCACCAGCAGACCCTCTACAGGGGGCGTTCAGCCCCAGCATTTT. As protein: CATSRPSTGGVQPQHF. The rearrangement links TRBV15 to TRBJ1-5; 9 bases are a match to TRBD1. The CDR3 extends over 16 amino acids. The V gene end was trimmed by 2 bases and the J gene end by 6 bases; junction bases not matched to a gene: 8. Looked up from germline, CDR1 is LNHNV and CDR2 is YYDKDF (reference sequence). The full variable domain, completed using reference TRBV15 and TRBJ1-5, is DAMVIQNPRYQVTQFGKPVTLSCSQTLNHNVMYWYQQKSSQAPKLLFHYYDKDFNNEADTPDNFQSRRPNTSFCFLDIRSPGLGDTAMYLCATSRPSTGGVQPQHFGDGTRLSIL.

The gene calls are TRBV7-9 and TRBJ2-7; D is undetermined. The ends were cut back, 2 bases at V and 5 bases at J, with 13 bases in the middle. The CDR3 runs to 14 residues. CDR1 SEHNR and CDR2 FQNEAQ come from the germline V gene (reference sequence). CDR3 amino acids: CASSLSRNLDEQYF. The CDR3 region has the DNA TGTGCCAGCAGCTTATCGAGGAATCTCGACGAGCAGTACTTC.

This clonotype occurred many times. The V gene is TRBV18, the J gene TRBJ1-5, with a weak D call TRBD1 (5 bases). The germline V and J ends were trimmed by 6 bases and 4 bases, with 13 bases remaining between them. Germline V lookup: CDR1 KGHSH, CDR2 LQKENI. CDR3 length equals 14 residues. CDR3 sequence: CASSPTDPNQPQHF. CDR3 nucleotide sequence: TGTGCCAGCTCGCCGACAGACCCAAATCAGCCCCAGCATTTT.

This clonotype was detected ten times or more. This chain links TRBV7-8 with TRBJ2-5, with 9 bases that match TRBD1. This CDR3 is built from 16 residues. The J segment lost 0 bases and the V segment lost 8 bases, leaving 10 bases of the junction unmatched. Germline assignment: CDR1 SGHVS and CDR2 FQNEAQ. The CDR3 spells CASGVTGTGYQETQYF. The CDR3 DNA reads TGTGCCAGCGGTGTAACCGGGACAGGGTACCAAGAGACCCAGTACTTC.

The rearrangement uses TRBV19 and TRBJ1-2; a weak D match, TRBD1 (6 bases). Trimming shortened V by 1 base and J by 3 bases, and 9 bases separated the two germline ends. The CDR3 length is 14 residues. CDR1 and CDR2 from the germline V gene are LNHDA and SQIVND (reference sequence). The CDR3 DNA reads TGTGCCAGTAGTATAGTCTCAGGGGACTATGGCTACACCTTC. Protein sequence: CASSIVSGDYGYTF.

In its sample, this clonotype was seen a few times. The rearrangement links TRBV12-3 or TRBV12-4 to TRBJ2-1; 8 bases fit TRBD1. The CDR3 has 14 amino acids. V was clipped by 6 bases and J by 5 bases; unmatched bases: 6. The CDR3 nucleotides read TGTGCCAGCAGGTTCAGGGGGCGGGACAATGAGCAGTTCTTC. The encoded protein is CASRFRGRDNEQFF.

This clonotype was observed many times. The rearrangement uses TRBV20-1 and TRBJ2-7, with D possibly being TRBD1 (6 bases). Germline V gene sequence: CDR1 DFQATT, CDR2 SNEGSKA (reference sequence). Trimming removed 5 bases at V and 2 bases at J, with 22 bases between. The CDR3 has 16 amino acids. The CDR3 here is CSAWGTSLQGTYEQYF. The CDR3 nucleotides read TGCAGTGCTTGGGGTACCAGCCTCCAGGGGACCTACGAGCAGTACTTC.